Following are 25 T cell receptor beta chains from one sample sequenced in a study of blood T cell repertoires in COVID-19. TCRdb's table, derived via immunoSEQ multiplex PCR, lists solely in-frame clones and lacks some. This sample has 45,000 to 50,000 clones, with roughly nine tenths found just once. Sequences were obtained from peripheral blood. Receptors were obtained from a human donor in a cohort sampled during active COVID-19.

This chain uses TRBV5-5 with TRBJ1-1; D gene unclear. This CDR3 contains 12 residues. With 2 bases removed from V and 6 bases from J, the gap between germline ends came to 8 bases. Germline V gene lookup returns CDR1 SGHKS and CDR2 YYEKEE (reference sequence). CDR3 sequence (DNA): TGTGCCAGCAGCTTCCGAGGGTCTGAAGCTTTCTTT. Its translation is CASSFRGSEAFF.

The J gene is TRBJ2-3, the V gene TRBV15, with 7 bases fitting TRBD1. The CDR3 has 17 residues. Germline V gene lookup returns CDR1 LNHNV and CDR2 YYDKDF (reference sequence). V lost 3 bases to trimming and J lost 4 bases; unmatched junction nucleotides: 13. CDR3: CATSRRQGPRRADTQYF. The CDR3 DNA sequence: TGTGCCACCAGCAGGCGACAGGGTCCACGTCGGGCAGATACGCAGTATTTT.

The chain has TRBV7-9 and TRBJ1-1; D is unresolved. The CDR3 extends over 17 amino acids. The ends were cut back, 4 bases at V and 0 bases at J, with 18 bases in the middle. The germline gives CDR1 SEHNR, CDR2 FQNEAQ (reference sequence). The CDR3 loop is CASSSPSGAALNTEAFF. CDR3 DNA: TGTGCCAGCAGCTCCCCTTCCGGAGCAGCTTTGAACACTGAAGCTTTCTTT.

The chain joins TRBV4-1 to TRBJ1-2; 7 positions match TRBD1. CDR3 length equals 15 residues. The V and J ends lost 2 bases and 4 bases, in that order; junction bases with no gene match: 7. Germline V gene data show CDR1 as MGHRA and CDR2 as YSYEKL. Here the CDR3 DNA reads TGCGCCAGCAGCCAACCTGACAGGGCTGCCTATGGCTACACCTTC. The encoded protein is CASSQPDRAAYGYTF.

CDR3 loop: CSVRTGWSYEQYF. The CDR3, as DNA: TGCAGCGTGCGGACAGGGTGGTCCTACGAGCAGTACTTC. The chain has TRBV29-1 and TRBJ2-7; 8 bases line up with TRBD1. V shed 6 bases and J 1 base; nucleotides not matched to a gene: 5. CDR1 and CDR2 from the germline V gene are SQVTM and ANQGSEA. The CDR3 totals 13 residues.

The rearrangement joins TRBV5-1 to TRBJ2-3; 9 bases are a match to TRBD2. The CDR3 has 16 residues. CDR1 SGHRS and CDR2 YFSETQ come from the germline V gene. V trimming: 7 bases; J trimming: 1 base; junction bases outside the gene matches: 10. This CDR3 reads CASLEGRGGGTDTQYF. The DNA of the CDR3 is TGCGCCAGCCTAGAGGGTCGCGGGGGGGGCACAGATACGCAGTATTTT.

The genes are TRBV2 and TRBJ2-7; the match to TRBD1 covers 12 bases. The CDR3 contains 16 residues. CDR1 is SNHLY and CDR2 is FYNNEI in the germline V gene. Trimming at V came to 0 bases and at J to 9 bases, leaving 9 bases not matched to a gene. In nucleotides, the CDR3 is TGTGCCAGCAGTGAAGCGCGCGGGACAGGGGGCGCCGCGCAGTACTTC. Protein sequence: CASSEARGTGGAAQYF.

Only one count was recorded for this clone. This sequence joins TRBV7-2 and TRBJ2-7, with 9 nucleotides matching TRBD1. V gave up 3 bases and J gave up 3 bases; unmatched junction bases: 6. CDR1 is SGHTA and CDR2 is FQGNSA in the germline V gene. This CDR3 is 15 amino acids long. In DNA, the CDR3 is TGTGCCAGCAGCTTCTTCGACAGGGGGAACTACGAGCAGTACTTC. As protein: CASSFFDRGNYEQYF.

This sequence joins TRBV7-9 and TRBJ1-1; TRBD1 is a possible D gene (6 bases). Germline CDR1 SEHNR, CDR2 FQNEAQ (reference sequence). Trimming cost V 1 base and J 2 bases, with 8 bases left between them. The CDR3 runs to 14 residues. The CDR3 is CASSLGGGNTEAFF. As DNA, the CDR3 is TGTGCCAGCAGCTTAGGAGGGGGAAACACTGAAGCTTTCTTT.

The J gene is TRBJ2-5, the V gene TRBV5-8, with a tentative D call TRBD1 (6 bases). V lost 6 bases, J lost 5 bases, and 17 bases lay in between. Looked up from germline, CDR1 is SGHTS and CDR2 is YDEGEE. The CDR3 runs 14 residues. The CDR3 DNA reads TGTGCCAGCAAGGCAGGGGCGAGCTGGGAGACCCAGTACTTC. It specifies CASKAGASWETQYF.

The V and J genes are TRBV5-1 and TRBJ2-1; TRBD2 matches at 11 bases. There are 15 residues in the CDR3. V was pared by 1 base and J by 6 bases, with 3 bases of the junction left unmatched. Germline V CDR1 and CDR2: SGHRS, YFSETQ. CDR3 loop: CASSLTGTSGNEQFF. The CDR3 DNA reads TGCGCCAGCAGCTTGACGGGGACTAGCGGCAATGAGCAGTTCTTC.

The chain has TRBV5-1 and TRBJ2-7; TRBD2 aligns across 13 bases. This CDR3 spans 18 amino acids. V was clipped by 5 bases and J by 7 bases; unmatched bases: 18. Germline-derived CDR1 and CDR2 are SGHRS and YFSETQ. The CDR3 reads CASSRGTSGVGKLSEQYF. CDR3 sequence (DNA): TGCGCCAGCAGTCGAGGGACTAGCGGGGTTGGCAAATTAAGTGAGCAGTACTTC. Variable domain in full (rest from reference TRBV5-1 and TRBJ2-7): KAGVTQTPRYLIKTRGQQVTLSCSPISGHRSVSWYQQTPGQGLQFLFEYFSETQRNKGNFPGRFSGRQFSNSRSEMNVSTLELGDSALYLCASSRGTSGVGKLSEQYFGPGTRLTVT.

The V call is TRBV7-9, the J call TRBJ2-3; tentatively, D is TRBD2 (6 bases). Looked up from germline, CDR1 is SEHNR and CDR2 is FQNEAQ (reference sequence). The CDR3 extends over 15 amino acids. The ends were cut back, 5 bases at V and 3 bases at J, with 15 bases in the middle. In DNA form, the CDR3 reads TGTGCCAGCAGCCGCGCGGGACCAAGGACAGATACGCAGTATTTT. Its translation is CASSRAGPRTDTQYF.

This clone was seen only a few times. The rearrangement uses TRBV9 and TRBJ1-2; TRBD1 aligns across 7 bases. The CDR3 covers 14 residues. The V segment lost 0 bases and the J segment 8 bases; nucleotides outside the gene matches: 7. Per the germline V gene, CDR1 is SGDLS and CDR2 is YYNGEE. The CDR3 spells CASSVAVGGGGYTF. CDR3 sequence (DNA): TGTGCCAGCAGCGTAGCAGTAGGGGGCGGGGGCTACACCTTC.

The chain employs TRBV7-6 and TRBJ2-1, with TRBD1 as a possible D gene (6 bases). The V end was cut by 1 base, the J end by 12 bases, with 22 bases between. The CDR3 loop spans 16 amino acids. Per germline, CDR1 SGHVS and CDR2 FNYEAQ. The CDR3 coding sequence is TGTGCCAGCAGCTTAGATATCCCCGGGACACTCAGACCGCAGTTCTTC. Its protein product is CASSLDIPGTLRPQFF.

The CDR3 bases are TGTGCCAGCAGGCCTCCGGGACAGGGGGCCTACGAGCAGTACTTC. Translation gives CASRPPGQGAYEQYF. V and J are TRBV7-9 and TRBJ2-7; the match to TRBD1 covers 11 bases. J was trimmed by 2 bases and V by 6 bases; bases with no gene match: 6. The CDR3 covers 15 residues. The germline V gene has CDR1 SEHNR and CDR2 FQNEAQ (reference sequence).

V gene TRBV27 combines with J gene TRBJ1-2; TRBD1 agrees at 8 bases. The ends lost 5 bases at V and 4 bases at J; junction bases unmatched: 6. Germline V gene lookup returns CDR1 MNHEY and CDR2 SMNVEV (reference sequence). The CDR3 extends over 14 amino acids. The CDR3: CASSPRGQGYGYTF. The CDR3 DNA reads TGTGCCAGCAGTCCCCGAGGACAGGGCTATGGCTACACCTTC.

This chain links TRBV7-2 with TRBJ2-1; no definite D call. The germline V gene has CDR1 SGHTA and CDR2 FQGNSA. Trimming removed 0 bases at V and 2 bases at J, with 5 bases between. The CDR3 loop spans 14 amino acids. CDR3 amino acids: CASSLAYPYNEQFF. As DNA, the CDR3 is TGTGCCAGCAGCTTAGCCTACCCCTACAATGAGCAGTTCTTC.

This CDR3 is CASSSSGTENIQYF. The DNA for the CDR3 is TGTGCCAGCAGCTCCTCCGGGACAGAAAACATTCAGTACTTC. The V call is TRBV7-9, the J call TRBJ2-4; the match to TRBD1 covers 7 bases. Germline values: CDR1 SEHNR, CDR2 FQNEAQ (reference sequence). CDR3 length: 14 amino acids. The trim removed 4 bases at V and 5 bases at J, leaving 5 bases unmatched.

The J gene is TRBJ2-3, the V gene TRBV6-2 or TRBV6-3; perhaps TRBD2 as D (5 bases). CDR3 length: 15 residues. V was cut by 2 bases and J by 3 bases, with 12 bases left in between. Germline assignment: CDR1 MNHEY and CDR2 SVGEGT. This CDR3 is CASSYELDSTDTQYF. The DNA of the CDR3 is TGTGCCAGCAGTTACGAACTAGATTCAACAGATACGCAGTATTTT.

The chain joins TRBV7-9 to TRBJ2-2; TRBD1 might be the D (6 bases). This CDR3 is built from 17 residues. V gave up 7 bases and J gave up 0 bases, with 18 bases separating them. The V gene's germline CDR1 is SEHNR and CDR2 FQNEAQ (reference sequence). CDR3 protein: CASTLNEDSANTGELFF. The DNA for the CDR3 is TGTGCCAGCACCCTCAACGAGGACAGCGCGAACACCGGGGAGCTGTTTTTT.

The chain couples TRBV6-7 to TRBJ2-2; 8 bases map to TRBD1. TRBV6-7 carries the ORF label, with uncertain function. This CDR3 comprises 20 residues. V was pared by 0 bases and J by 3 bases, with 15 bases of the junction left unmatched. The CDR3 nucleotides read TGTGCCAGCAGTTACTCACAACTCCAGACAGGGGCAAAGGACACCGGGGAGCTGTTTTTT. Its translation: CASSYSQLQTGAKDTGELFF.

V and J are TRBV4-1 and TRBJ2-6; the match to TRBD1 covers 7 bases. There are 19 residues in the CDR3. The ends lost 3 bases at V and 2 bases at J; junction bases unmatched: 13. Germline V lookup: CDR1 MGHRA, CDR2 YSYEKL. The DNA of the CDR3 is TGCGCCAGCAGCCATGTTTTCCCCATGACAGGGACTGGGGCCAACGTCCTGACTTTC. Translating it yields CASSHVFPMTGTGANVLTF.

The V and J genes are TRBV29-1 and TRBJ2-6, with D hard to call. Germline V lookup: CDR1 SQVTM, CDR2 ANQGSEA. Trimming took 7 bases from V and 1 from J, leaving 5 bases between them. The CDR3 totals 12 residues. CDR3 sequence reads: CSGLSGANVLTF. In DNA, the CDR3 is TGCAGCGGTCTATCTGGGGCCAACGTCCTGACTTTC.

The chain uses TRBV30 and TRBJ1-1; weak D call: TRBD1 (5 bases). This CDR3 has 12 amino acids. CDR1 and CDR2 from the germline V gene are GTSNPN and SVGIG (reference sequence). V was trimmed by 4 bases and J by 3 bases, leaving 9 bases between them. The CDR3 DNA follows: TGTGCCTGGAATCGGGGGGACACTGAAGCTTTCTTT. Its protein is CAWNRGDTEAFF.